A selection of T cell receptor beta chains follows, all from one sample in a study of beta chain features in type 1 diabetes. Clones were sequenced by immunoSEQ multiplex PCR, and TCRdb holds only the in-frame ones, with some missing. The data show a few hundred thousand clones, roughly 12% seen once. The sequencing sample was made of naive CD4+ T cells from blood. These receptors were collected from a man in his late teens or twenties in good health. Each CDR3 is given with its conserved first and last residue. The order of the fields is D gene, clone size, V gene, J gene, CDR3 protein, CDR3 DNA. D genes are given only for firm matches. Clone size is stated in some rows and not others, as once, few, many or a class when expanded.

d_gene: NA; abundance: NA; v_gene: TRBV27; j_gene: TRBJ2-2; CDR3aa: CASRAWRGRTGELFF; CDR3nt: TGTGCCAGCAGGGCCTGGCGGGGGCGCACCGGGGAGCTGTTTTTT
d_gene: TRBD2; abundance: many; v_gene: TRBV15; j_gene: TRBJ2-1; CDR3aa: CATSGTSRYNEQFF; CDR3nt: TGTGCCACCAGCGGGACTAGCAGATACAATGAGCAGTTCTTC
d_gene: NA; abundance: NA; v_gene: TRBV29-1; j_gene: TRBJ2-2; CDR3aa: CSVGRRARECNTGELFF; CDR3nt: TGCAGCGTCGGGAGAAGGGCCAGGGAATGTAACACCGGGGAGCTGTTTTTT
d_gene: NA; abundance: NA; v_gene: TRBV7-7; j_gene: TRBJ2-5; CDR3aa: CASSLVGGDETQYF; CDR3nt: TGTGCCAGCAGCCTCGTAGGAGGGGATGAGACCCAGTACTTC
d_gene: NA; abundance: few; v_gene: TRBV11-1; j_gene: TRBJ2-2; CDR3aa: CASSSIGGKVFF; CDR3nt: TGTGCCAGCAGCTCCATTGGGGGGAAGGTGTTTTTT
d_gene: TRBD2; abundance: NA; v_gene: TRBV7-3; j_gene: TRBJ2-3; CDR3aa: CASSLRGLAFGTDTQYF; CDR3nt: TGTGCCAGCAGCTTAAGGGGACTAGCTTTTGGGACAGATACGCAGTATTTT
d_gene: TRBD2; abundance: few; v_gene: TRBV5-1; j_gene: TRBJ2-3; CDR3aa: CASSFRTSGSQWDTQYF; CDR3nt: TGCGCCAGCAGCTTCAGGACTAGCGGGAGCCAATGGGATACGCAGTATTTT
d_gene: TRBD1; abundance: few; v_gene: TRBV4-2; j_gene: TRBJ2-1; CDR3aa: CASSLGTEDNEQFF; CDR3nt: TGTGCCAGCAGCTTAGGGACAGAGGACAATGAGCAGTTCTTC
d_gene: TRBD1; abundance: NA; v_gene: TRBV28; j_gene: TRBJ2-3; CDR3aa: CAYAPGQGTDTQYF; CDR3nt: TGTGCCTATGCTCCGGGACAGGGAACAGATACGCAGTATTTT
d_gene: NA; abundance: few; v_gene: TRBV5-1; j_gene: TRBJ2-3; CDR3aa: CASSLDSRTDTQYF; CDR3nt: TGCGCCAGCAGCTTGGACAGTCGCACAGATACGCAGTATTTT
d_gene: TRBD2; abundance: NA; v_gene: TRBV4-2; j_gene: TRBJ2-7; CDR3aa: CASSHLSSGRATYEQYF; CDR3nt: TGTGCCAGCAGCCACCTATCGAGCGGGAGGGCTACCTACGAGCAGTACTTC
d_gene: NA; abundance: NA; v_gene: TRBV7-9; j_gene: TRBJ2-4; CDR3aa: CASQGRAKNIQYF; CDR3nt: TGTGCCAGCCAGGGGAGAGCCAAAAACATTCAGTACTTC
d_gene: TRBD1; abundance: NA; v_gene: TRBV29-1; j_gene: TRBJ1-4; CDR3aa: CSAGDRLNEKLFF; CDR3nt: TGCAGCGCCGGGGACAGACTTAATGAAAAACTGTTTTTT
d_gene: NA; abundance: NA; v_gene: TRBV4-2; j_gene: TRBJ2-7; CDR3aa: CASSQMGRGRSGDWYEQYF; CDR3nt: TGTGCCAGCAGCCAGATGGGTCGGGGTCGGAGCGGAGATTGGTACGAGCAGTACTTC
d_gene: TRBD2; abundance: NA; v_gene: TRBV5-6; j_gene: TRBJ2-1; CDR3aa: CASRVAGEGNEQFF; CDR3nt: TGTGCCAGCAGAGTCGCGGGAGAGGGCAATGAGCAGTTCTTC
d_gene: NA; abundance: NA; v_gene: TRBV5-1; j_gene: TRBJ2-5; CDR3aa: CASSLAPYTQETQYF; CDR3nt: TGCGCCAGCAGCTTGGCCCCGTACACCCAAGAGACCCAGTACTTC
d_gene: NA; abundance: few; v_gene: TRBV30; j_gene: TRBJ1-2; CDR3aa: CAWGSAVDGYTF; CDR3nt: TGTGCCTGGGGGTCCGCGGTTGATGGCTACACCTTC
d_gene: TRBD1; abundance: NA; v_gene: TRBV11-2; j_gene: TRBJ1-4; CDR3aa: CASSPRPGTGKRGEKLFF; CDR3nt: TGTGCCAGCAGCCCACGTCCCGGGACAGGGAAAAGGGGTGAAAAACTGTTTTTT
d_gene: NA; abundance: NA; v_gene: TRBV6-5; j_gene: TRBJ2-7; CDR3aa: CASSYSSGHYEQYF; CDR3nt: TGTGCCAGCAGTTACTCGTCAGGGCACTACGAGCAGTACTTC
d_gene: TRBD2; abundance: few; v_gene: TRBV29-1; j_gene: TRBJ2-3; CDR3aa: CSVLTSGIVQYF; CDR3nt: TGCAGCGTTCTGACTAGCGGGATAGTGCAGTATTTT
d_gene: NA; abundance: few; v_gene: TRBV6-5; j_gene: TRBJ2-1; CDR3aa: CASSYSLASSKFF; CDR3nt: TGTGCCAGCAGTTACTCGCTGGCTAGCAGTAAGTTCTTC
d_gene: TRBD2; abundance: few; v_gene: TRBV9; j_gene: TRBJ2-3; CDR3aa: CASRPLAGVADTQYF; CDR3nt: TGTGCCAGCAGACCGCTAGCGGGGGTTGCAGATACGCAGTATTTT
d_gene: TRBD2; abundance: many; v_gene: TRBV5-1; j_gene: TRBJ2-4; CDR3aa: CASRPREGDIQYF; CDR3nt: TGCGCCAGCAGGCCACGGGAGGGTGACATTCAGTACTTC
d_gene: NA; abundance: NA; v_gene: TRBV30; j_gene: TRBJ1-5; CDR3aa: CAWRGGDSGFQPQHF; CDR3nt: TGTGCCTGGAGGGGGGGGGATTCTGGTTTTCAGCCCCAGCATTTT
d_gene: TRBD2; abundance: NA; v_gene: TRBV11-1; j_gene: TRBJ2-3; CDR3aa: CASSHRGEGLEDTQYF; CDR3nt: TGTGCCAGCAGCCACCGAGGGGAGGGGCTTGAAGATACGCAGTATTTT
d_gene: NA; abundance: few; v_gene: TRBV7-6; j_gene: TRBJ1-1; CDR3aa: CASSLRQIDTEAFF; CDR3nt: TGTGCCAGCAGCCTCCGACAGATTGACACTGAAGCTTTCTTT
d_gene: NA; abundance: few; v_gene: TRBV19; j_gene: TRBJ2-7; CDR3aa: CASSISRVGEQYF; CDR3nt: TGTGCCAGTAGTATCTCCAGGGTTGGCGAGCAGTACTTC
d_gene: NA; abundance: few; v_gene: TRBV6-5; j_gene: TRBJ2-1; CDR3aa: CASRLFNEQFF; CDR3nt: TGTGCCAGCCGACTTTTCAATGAGCAGTTCTTC
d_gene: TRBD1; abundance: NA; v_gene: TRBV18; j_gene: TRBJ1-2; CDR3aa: CASSPTGAPPNYGYTF; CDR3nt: TGTGCCAGCTCGCCGACAGGGGCACCACCTAACTATGGCTACACCTTC
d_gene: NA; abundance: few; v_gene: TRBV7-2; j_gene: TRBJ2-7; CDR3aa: CASRFVGSYEQYF; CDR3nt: TGTGCCAGCCGGTTTGTCGGCTCCTACGAGCAGTACTTC
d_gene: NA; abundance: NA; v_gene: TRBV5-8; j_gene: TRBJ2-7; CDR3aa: CASSLAGVSYEQYF; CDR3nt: TGTGCCAGCAGCTTGGCGGGGGTTTCCTACGAGCAGTACTTC
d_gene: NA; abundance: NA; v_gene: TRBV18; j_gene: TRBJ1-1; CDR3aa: CASSPQDWGGTNTEAFF; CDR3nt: TGTGCCAGCTCACCCCAGGATTGGGGGGGCACGAACACTGAAGCTTTCTTT
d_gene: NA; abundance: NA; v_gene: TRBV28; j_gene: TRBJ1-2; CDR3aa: CASSPTVNYGYTF; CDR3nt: TGTGCCAGCAGTCCTACAGTAAACTATGGCTACACCTTC
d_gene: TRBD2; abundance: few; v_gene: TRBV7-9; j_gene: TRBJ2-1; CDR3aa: CASSPPGASGGPYNEQFF; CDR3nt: TGTGCCAGCAGTCCACCCGGGGCTAGCGGGGGCCCTTACAATGAGCAGTTCTTC
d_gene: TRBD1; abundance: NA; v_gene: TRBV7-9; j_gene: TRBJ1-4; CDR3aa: CASSDLYRGTGKLFF; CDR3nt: TGTGCCAGCAGCGACCTCTACAGGGGAACGGGAAAACTGTTTTTT
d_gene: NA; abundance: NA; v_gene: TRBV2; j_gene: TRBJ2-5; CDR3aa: CASSGQRQETQYF; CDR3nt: TGTGCCAGCAGTGGACAGCGCCAAGAGACCCAGTACTTC
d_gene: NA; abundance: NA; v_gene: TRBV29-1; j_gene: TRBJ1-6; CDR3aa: CSVGEGNSPLHF; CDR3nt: TGCAGCGTTGGTGAGGGAAATTCACCCCTCCACTTT
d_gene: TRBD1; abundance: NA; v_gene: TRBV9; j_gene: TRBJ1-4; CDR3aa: CASSTRTGGGKLFF; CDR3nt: TGTGCCAGCAGCACTCGGACAGGGGGAGGAAAACTGTTTTTT
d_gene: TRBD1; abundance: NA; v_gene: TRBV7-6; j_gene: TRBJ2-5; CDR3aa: CASSQLGQGQETQYF; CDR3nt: TGTGCCAGCAGCCAACTGGGACAGGGTCAGGAGACCCAGTACTTC
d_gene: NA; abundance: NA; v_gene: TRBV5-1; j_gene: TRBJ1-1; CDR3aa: CASSLVQTNTEAFF; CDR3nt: TGCGCCAGCAGCTTGGTACAGACGAACACTGAAGCTTTCTTT
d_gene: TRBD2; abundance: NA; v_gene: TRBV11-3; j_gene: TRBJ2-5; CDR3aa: CASSSTSAGETQYF; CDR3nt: TGTGCCAGCAGCTCGACTAGCGCGGGGGAGACCCAGTACTTC
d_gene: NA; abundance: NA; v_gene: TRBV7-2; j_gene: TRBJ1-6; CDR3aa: CASSPRALSGSPLHF; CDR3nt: TGTGCCAGCAGCCCCCGGGCCCTGAGCGGGTCACCCCTCCACTTT
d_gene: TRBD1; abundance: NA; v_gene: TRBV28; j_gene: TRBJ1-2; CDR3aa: CASSVQGAFGGYTF; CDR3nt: TGTGCCAGCAGCGTACAGGGGGCCTTTGGCGGCTACACCTTC
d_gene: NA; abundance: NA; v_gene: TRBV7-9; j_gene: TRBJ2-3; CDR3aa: CASSLVVADTQYF; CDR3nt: TGTGCCAGCAGCTTAGTAGTTGCAGATACGCAGTATTTT
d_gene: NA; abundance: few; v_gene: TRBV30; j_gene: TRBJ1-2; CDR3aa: CAWTVGDTAGYTF; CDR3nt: TGTGCCTGGACCGTGGGGGACACTGCTGGCTACACCTTC
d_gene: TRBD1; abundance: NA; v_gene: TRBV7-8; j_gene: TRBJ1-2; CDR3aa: CASSALQGRWGYTF; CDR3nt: TGTGCCAGCAGCGCATTACAGGGGAGATGGGGCTACACCTTC
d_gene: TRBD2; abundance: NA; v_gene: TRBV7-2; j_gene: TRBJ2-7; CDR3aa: CASSLGLAGGSYEQYF; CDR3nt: TGTGCCAGCAGCCTAGGCCTAGCGGGGGGCTCCTACGAGCAGTACTTC
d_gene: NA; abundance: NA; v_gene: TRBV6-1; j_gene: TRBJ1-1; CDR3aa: CASSRPGGTTEAFF; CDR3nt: TGTGCCAGCAGCCGGCCGGGGGGCACCACTGAAGCTTTCTTT
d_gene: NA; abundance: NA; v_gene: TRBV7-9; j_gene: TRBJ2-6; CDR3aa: CASSSRSGSGANVLTF; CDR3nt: TGTGCCAGCAGCTCCCGCTCCGGCTCTGGGGCCAACGTCCTGACTTTC
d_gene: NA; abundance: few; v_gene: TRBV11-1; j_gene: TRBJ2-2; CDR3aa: CASSLIGGTGELFF; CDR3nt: TGTGCCAGCAGCTTAATCGGGGGAACCGGGGAGCTGTTTTTT